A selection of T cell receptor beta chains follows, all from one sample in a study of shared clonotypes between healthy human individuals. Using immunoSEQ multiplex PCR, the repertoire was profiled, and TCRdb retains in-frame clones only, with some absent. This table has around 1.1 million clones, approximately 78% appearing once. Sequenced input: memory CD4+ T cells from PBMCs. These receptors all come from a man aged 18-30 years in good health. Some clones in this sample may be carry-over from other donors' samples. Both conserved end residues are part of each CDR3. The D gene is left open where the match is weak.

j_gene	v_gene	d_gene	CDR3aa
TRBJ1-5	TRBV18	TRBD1	CASSQSGQGYQPQHF
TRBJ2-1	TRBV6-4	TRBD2	CAPDSSTSGIAYNEQFF
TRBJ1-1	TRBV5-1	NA	CASSLGGRGNTEAFF
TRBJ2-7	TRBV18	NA	CASSPESGAGEQYF
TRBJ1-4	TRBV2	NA	CASSERRTNEKLFF
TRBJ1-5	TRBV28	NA	CASSTIGPDGHF
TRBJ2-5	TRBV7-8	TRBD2	CASSPTGIAGFQETQYF
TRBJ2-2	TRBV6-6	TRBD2	CASRYLRGGTGELFF
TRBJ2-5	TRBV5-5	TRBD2	CASRASGLNQETQYF
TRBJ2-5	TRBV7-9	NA	CASSFFNAETQYF
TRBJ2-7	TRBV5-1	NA	CASSPSEDEQYF
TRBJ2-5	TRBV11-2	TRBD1	CASSHEGQGEETQYF
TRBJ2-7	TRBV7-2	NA	CASSLGSGQPYEQYF
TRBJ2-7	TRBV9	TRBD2	CASSPGLAGGKNEQYF
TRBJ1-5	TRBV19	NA	CASSIVGGASNQPQHF
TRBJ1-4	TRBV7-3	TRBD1	CASSLGGTVNEKLFF
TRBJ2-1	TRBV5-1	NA	CASSFGTTLDEQFF
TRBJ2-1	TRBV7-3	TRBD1	CASSPRQGRYNEQFF
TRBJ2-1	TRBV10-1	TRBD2	CASSELATRNEQFF
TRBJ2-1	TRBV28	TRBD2	CASSLSGRQFF
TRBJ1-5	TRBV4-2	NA	CASSQVTGGQPQHF
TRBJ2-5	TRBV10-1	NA	CASSDGQGWQETQYF
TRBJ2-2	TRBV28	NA	CASSSYRITGELFF
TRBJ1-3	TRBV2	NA	CASSDRVPGNTIYF
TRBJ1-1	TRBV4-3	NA	CASSQGPGRDTEAFF
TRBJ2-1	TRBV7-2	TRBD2	CASSLAGGRALGQFF
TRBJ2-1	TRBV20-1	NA	CSALLGEQFF
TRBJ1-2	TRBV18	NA	CASSPAPGGIDGYTF
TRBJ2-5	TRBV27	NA	CASSLSRAETQYF
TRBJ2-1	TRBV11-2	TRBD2	CASSFMGLGFNEQFF
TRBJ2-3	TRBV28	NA	CASNRGLAADTQYF
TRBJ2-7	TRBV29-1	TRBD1	CSVLGQGGYEQYF
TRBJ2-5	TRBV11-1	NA	CASSPLGRPETQYF
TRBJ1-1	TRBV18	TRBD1	CASSQGQGASRNTEAFF
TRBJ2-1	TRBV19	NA	CASSPDRGPEQFF